The present entry profiles one T cell receptor beta chain with its context. The V and J ends lost 5 bases and 2 bases respectively, with 9 bases between them. CDR1 is SNHLY, CDR2 FYNNEI, per germline. This CDR3 contains 13 residues. The entry originates in a study of patients and donors after allogeneic stem cell transplantation. TCRdb reprocessed the RT-PCR reads via MiXCR and lists one record per CDR3 protein. The data contain 410,000 or so distinct CDR3 sequences, 16% of them singletons. The chain joins TRBV2 to TRBJ1-1; a possible D gene is TRBD1 (5 bases). This clonotype was obtained from a human donor who was either an allogeneic HSCT recipient or a stem cell or donor lymphocyte infusion donor (not recorded which). It is not recorded whose cells these are; they may come from a transplant donor. The source material was blood, either unsorted or a sorted T cell fraction (not recorded which). CDR3 DNA sequence: TGTGCCAGCAGTCGGGGGATAAACACTGAAGCTTTCTTT. Its translation is CASSRGINTEAFF.